The sequence of this T cell receptor beta chain was determined in a study of glioma-infiltrating T cells. TCR alpha and beta CDR3 regions were amplified from RNA using iRepertoire nested multiplex PCR. One-step reverse transcription and amplification started from around 100-400 ng of tissue mRNA or PBMC total RNA. TCRdb redid the calling of the multiplex PCR reads with MiXCR, one entry per CDR3 protein. The table includes around 150,000 distinct CDR3 sequences, about 39% detected once. Findings and limits, study-wide: Only very few CDR3 sequences appeared in both tissue and blood.

This clonotype was seen only a few times. Antigen specificity is unknown. CDR3 length: 13 residues. Germline V gene lookup returns CDR1 LNHDA and CDR2 SQIVND (reference sequence). With 5 bases removed from V and 2 bases from J, the gap between germline ends came to 9 bases. The sequenced sample was glioma tissue, nonneoplastic brain tissue, or PBMCs (not recorded which). This sequence originates from a human donor with low-grade glioma or glioblastoma, undergoing nonglioma brain surgery, or in good health (not recorded which). This chain connects TRBV19 to TRBJ1-1; no reliable D call. CDR3 sequence (DNA): TGTGCCAGTAGTTCCCAGGTTAACACTGAAGCTTTCTTT. As protein: CASSSQVNTEAFF.